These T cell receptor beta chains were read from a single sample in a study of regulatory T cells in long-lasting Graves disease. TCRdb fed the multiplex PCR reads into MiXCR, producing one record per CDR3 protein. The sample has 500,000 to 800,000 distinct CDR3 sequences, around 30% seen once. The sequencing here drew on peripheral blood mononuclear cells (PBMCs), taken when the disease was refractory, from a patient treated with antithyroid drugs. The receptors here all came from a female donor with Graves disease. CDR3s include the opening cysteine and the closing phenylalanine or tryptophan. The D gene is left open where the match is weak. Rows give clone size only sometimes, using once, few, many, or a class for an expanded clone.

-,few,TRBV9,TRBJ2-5,CASSQRGTLQETQYF,TGTGCCAGCAGTCAAAGGGGGACTCTCCAAGAGACCCAGTACTTC
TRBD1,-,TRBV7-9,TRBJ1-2,CASTRGQTVYYGYTF,TGTGCCAGCACCCGGGGACAGACAGTCTACTATGGCTACACCTTC
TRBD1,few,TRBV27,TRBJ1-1,CASSLKRPGGYTEAFF,TGTGCCAGCAGTTTAAAGCGGCCAGGGGGATACACTGAAGCTTTCTTT
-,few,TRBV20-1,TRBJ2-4,CSARDERKNIQYF,TGCAGTGCCCGGGACGAAAGAAAAAACATTCAGTACTTC
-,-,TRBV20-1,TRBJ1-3,CSARGDSGNTIYF,TGCAGTGCTAGAGGGGATTCCGGAAACACCATATATTTT
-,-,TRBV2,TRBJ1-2,CASSEAPGVGNYGYTF,TGTGCCAGCAGTGAAGCGCCCGGGGTTGGTAACTATGGCTACACCTTC
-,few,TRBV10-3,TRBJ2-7,CAISEGKGYEQYF,TGTGCCATCAGTGAAGGGAAGGGCTACGAGCAGTACTTC
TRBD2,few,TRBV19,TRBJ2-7,CASSIDFGLAETYEQYF,TGTGCCAGTAGTATAGATTTCGGACTAGCGGAGACCTACGAGCAGTACTTC
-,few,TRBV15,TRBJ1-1,CATSSGNLNTEAFF,TGTGCCACCAGCAGCGGGAATCTGAACACTGAAGCTTTCTTT
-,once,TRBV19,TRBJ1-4,CASSMDGGEKLFF,TGTGCCAGTAGTATGGACGGCGGGGAAAAACTGTTTTTT
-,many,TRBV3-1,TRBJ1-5,CASSQDRRQPQHF,TGTGCCAGCAGCCAAGATCGGCGTCAGCCCCAGCATTTT
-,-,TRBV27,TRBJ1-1,CASIQGGSEAFF,TGTGCCAGCATTCAGGGTGGGAGCGAAGCTTTCTTT
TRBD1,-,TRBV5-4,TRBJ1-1,CASSKGQGKTEAFF,TGTGCCAGCAGCAAGGGACAGGGGAAAACTGAAGCTTTCTTT
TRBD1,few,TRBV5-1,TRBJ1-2,CASSLDPTGRGYTF,TGCGCCAGCAGCTTGGATCCGACAGGGCGAGGCTACACCTTC
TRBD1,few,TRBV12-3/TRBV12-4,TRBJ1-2,CASRIQGARGYTF,TGTGCCAGCAGAATACAGGGGGCAAGAGGCTACACCTTC
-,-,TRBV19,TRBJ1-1,CASSSVDGVNTEAFF,TGTGCCAGTAGCTCGGTTGACGGGGTGAACACTGAAGCTTTCTTT
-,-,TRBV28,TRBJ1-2,CASNNGGNYGYTF,TGTGCCAGCAACAACGGAGGAAACTATGGCTACACCTTC
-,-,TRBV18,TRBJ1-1,CASSPLDSTTEAFF,TGTGCCAGCTCACCCCTGGACAGCACCACTGAAGCTTTCTTT
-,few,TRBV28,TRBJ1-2,CASSLVGTPDLYGYTF,TGTGCCAGCAGTTTAGTAGGGACACCCGACCTCTATGGCTACACCTTC
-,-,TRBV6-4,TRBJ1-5,CASRFLQENQPQHF,TGTGCCAGCAGATTCCTACAGGAAAATCAGCCCCAGCATTTT
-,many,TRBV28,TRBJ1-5,CASSSQGGSGYNQPQHF,TGTGCCAGCAGTTCCCAAGGGGGTTCGGGGTACAATCAGCCCCAGCATTTT
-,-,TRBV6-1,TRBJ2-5,CASSDGALGTQYF,TGTGCCAGCAGTGACGGGGCGTTGGGGACCCAGTACTTC
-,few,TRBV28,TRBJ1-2,CASSLPGRSDYGYTF,TGTGCCAGCAGTTTACCAGGAAGGTCTGACTATGGCTACACCTTC
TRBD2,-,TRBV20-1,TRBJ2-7,CSAREAGGDYEQYF,TGCAGTGCTAGAGAGGCGGGAGGAGACTACGAGCAGTACTTC
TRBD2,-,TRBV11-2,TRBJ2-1,CASSTRLAGNEQFF,TGTGCCAGCAGCACCAGACTAGCGGGGAATGAGCAGTTCTTC
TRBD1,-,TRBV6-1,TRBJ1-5,CASSPGTGIQPQHF,TGTGCCAGCAGTCCCGGGACAGGGATTCAGCCCCAGCATTTT
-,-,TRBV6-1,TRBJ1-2,CASSEVSSGYGYTF,TGTGCCAGCAGTGAAGTGAGCAGCGGCTATGGCTACACCTTC
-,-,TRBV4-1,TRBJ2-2,CASSLAGIPNTGELFF,TGCGCCAGCAGCCTGGCGGGAATCCCGAACACCGGGGAGCTGTTTTTT
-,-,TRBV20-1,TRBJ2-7,CSASFLASHEQYF,TGCAGTGCTAGTTTCCTAGCTAGTCACGAGCAGTACTTC
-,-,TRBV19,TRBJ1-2,CASSMGPLRRISNYGYTF,TGTGCCAGTAGTATGGGGCCTCTTCGTCGAATCAGTAACTATGGCTACACCTTC
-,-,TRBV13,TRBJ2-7,CASSLVRETYEQYF,TGTGCCAGCAGCTTAGTTAGGGAGACCTACGAGCAGTACTTC
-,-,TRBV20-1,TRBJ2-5,CSAYMTRQETQYF,TGCAGTGCTTACATGACCCGACAAGAGACCCAGTACTTC
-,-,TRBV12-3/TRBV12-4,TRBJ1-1,CASQARGEAFF,TGTGCCAGCCAGGCCCGGGGTGAAGCTTTCTTT
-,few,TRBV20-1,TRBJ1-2,CSARAGRNYGYTF,TGCAGTGCTAGGGCGGGACGAAACTATGGCTACACCTTC
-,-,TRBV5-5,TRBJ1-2,CASSFEIDYGYTF,TGTGCCAGCAGCTTCGAGATCGACTATGGCTACACCTTC
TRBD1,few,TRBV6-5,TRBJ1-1,CASSYAGDSNTEAFF,TGTGCCAGCAGTTACGCAGGGGACAGCAACACTGAAGCTTTCTTT